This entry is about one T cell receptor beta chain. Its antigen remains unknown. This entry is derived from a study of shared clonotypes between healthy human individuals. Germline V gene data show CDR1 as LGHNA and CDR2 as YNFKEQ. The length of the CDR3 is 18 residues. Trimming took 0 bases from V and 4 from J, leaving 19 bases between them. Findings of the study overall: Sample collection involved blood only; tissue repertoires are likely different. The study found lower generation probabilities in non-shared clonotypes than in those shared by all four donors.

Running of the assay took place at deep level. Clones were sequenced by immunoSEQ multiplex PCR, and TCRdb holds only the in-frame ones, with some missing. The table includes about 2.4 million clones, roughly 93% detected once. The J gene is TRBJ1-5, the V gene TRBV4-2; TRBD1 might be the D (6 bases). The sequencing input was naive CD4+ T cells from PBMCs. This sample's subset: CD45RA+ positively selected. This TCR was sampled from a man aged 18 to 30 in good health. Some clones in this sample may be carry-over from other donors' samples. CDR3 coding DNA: TGTGCCAGCAGCCAAGATAGAGCTATCGGGACAAGAAATCAGCCCCAGCATTTT. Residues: CASSQDRAIGTRNQPQHF.